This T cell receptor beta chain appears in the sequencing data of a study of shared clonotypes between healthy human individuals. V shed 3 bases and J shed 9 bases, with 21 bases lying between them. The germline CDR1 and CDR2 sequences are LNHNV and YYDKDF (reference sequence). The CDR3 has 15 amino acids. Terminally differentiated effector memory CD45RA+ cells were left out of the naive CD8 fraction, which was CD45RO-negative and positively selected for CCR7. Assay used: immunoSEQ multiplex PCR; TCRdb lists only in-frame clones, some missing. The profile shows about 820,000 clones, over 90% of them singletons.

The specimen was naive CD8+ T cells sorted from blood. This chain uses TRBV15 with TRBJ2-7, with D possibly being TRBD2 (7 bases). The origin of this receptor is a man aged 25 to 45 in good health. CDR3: CATSSGRTAQMWQYF. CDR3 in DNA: TGTGCCACCAGCAGCGGGAGGACAGCCCAGATGTGGCAGTACTTC.